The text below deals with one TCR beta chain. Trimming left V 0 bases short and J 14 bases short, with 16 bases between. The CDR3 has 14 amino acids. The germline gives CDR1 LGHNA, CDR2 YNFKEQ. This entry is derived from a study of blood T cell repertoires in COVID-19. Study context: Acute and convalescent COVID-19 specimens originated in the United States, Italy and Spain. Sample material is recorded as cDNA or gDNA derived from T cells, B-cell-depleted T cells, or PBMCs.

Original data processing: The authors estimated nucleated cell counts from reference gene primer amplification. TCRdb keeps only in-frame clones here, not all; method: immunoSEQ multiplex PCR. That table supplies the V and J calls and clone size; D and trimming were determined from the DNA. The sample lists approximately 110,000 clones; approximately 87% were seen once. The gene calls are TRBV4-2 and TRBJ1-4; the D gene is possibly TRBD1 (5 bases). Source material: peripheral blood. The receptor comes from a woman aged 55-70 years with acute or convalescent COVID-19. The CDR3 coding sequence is TGTGCCAGCAGCCAAGATCGGTATGCAGGGTCTCTGTTTTTT. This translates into CASSQDRYAGSLFF.